This TCR beta chain is drawn from a study of T cell changes during pregnancy in multiple sclerosis. Clones were sequenced by immunoSEQ multiplex PCR, and TCRdb holds only the in-frame ones, with some missing. This sample has tens of thousands of clones, with roughly nine tenths found just once. Trimming shortened V by 4 bases and J by 2 bases, and 11 bases separated the two germline ends. The germline gives CDR1 SQVTM, CDR2 ANQGSEA. CDR3 length: 14 amino acids. The J gene is TRBJ2-2, the V gene TRBV29-1, with D possibly being TRBD1 (6 bases). The source is a female donor with multiple sclerosis, enrolled in a pregnancy study. Sequences were derived from CD8+ T cells from peripheral blood mononuclear cells, sampled in the first trimester of pregnancy. The CDR3 region has the DNA TGCAGCGTTGTTGGGACAACAAACACCGGGGAGCTGTTTTTT. Amino acids: CSVVGTTNTGELFF.